The 23 T cell receptor beta chains listed next were all sequenced from one sample in a study of shared clonotypes between healthy human individuals. Assay: immunoSEQ multiplex PCR; the TCRdb copy retains only in-frame clones and omits some. The repertoire has 500,000 or so clones, around 96% of them found once; the top ten carry 0.064%. The specimen sequenced was naive CD4+ T cells sorted from blood. As for subset: CD45RA+ positively selected. These receptors all come from a woman in her thirties in good health.

The chain recombines TRBV28 with TRBJ1-5; D remains unclear. This CDR3 has 15 residues. The V end lost 1 base, the J end lost 2 bases, and 9 bases lay between the germline ends. CDR1 MDHEN and CDR2 SYDVKM come from the germline V gene. CDR3 region: CASSLFPGGNQPQHF. The CDR3 nucleotides are TGTGCCAGCAGTTTATTCCCCGGGGGCAATCAGCCCCAGCATTTT.

The rearrangement joins TRBV27 to TRBJ2-1; 14 bases fit TRBD2. Germline values: CDR1 MNHEY, CDR2 SMNVEV (reference sequence). The CDR3 is 16 amino acids. The junction had 7 bases not matched to a gene; V was cut back by 4 bases and J by 8 bases. CDR3 in DNA: TGTGCCAGCAGTTATAGGACTAGCGGGAGGCCGGATGAGCAGTTCTTC. Protein sequence: CASSYRTSGRPDEQFF.

The J gene is TRBJ1-5, the V gene TRBV28; D is unclear. CDR3 length: 12 residues. V was cut by 7 bases and J by 7 bases, with 11 bases left in between. CDR1 MDHEN and CDR2 SYDVKM come from the germline V gene. The CDR3 loop is CASKGAIQPQHF. Here the CDR3 DNA reads TGTGCCAGCAAGGGCGCGATCCAGCCCCAGCATTTT.

The chain is built from TRBV19 and TRBJ2-3, with TRBD2 matching over 10 bases. This CDR3 region has 16 residues. Germline values: CDR1 LNHDA, CDR2 SQIVND (reference sequence). Germline trimming cut 0 bases from V and 6 bases from J; bases unmatched to any gene: 6. The CDR3: CASSIDRLAGEDTQYF. Written as DNA, the CDR3 is TGTGCCAGTAGTATAGACAGGCTAGCGGGAGAGGATACGCAGTATTTT.

This clone came up a few times. The genes are TRBV21-1 and TRBJ1-4. TRBV21-1 is a listed pseudogene. This CDR3 contains 16 residues. The CDR3 region has the DNA TGTGCCAGCATCCCCCGTGGCGGCGCAACTAATGAAAAACTGTTTTTT. This encodes CASIPRGGATNEKLFF.

The gene calls are TRBV29-1 and TRBJ1-2; no clear D. The germline V gene has CDR1 SQVTM and CDR2 ANQGSEA. This CDR3 has 8 residues. V was pared by 7 bases and J by 10 bases, with 7 bases between. The DNA for the CDR3 is TGCAGCGCAGACCCCTACACCTTC. Translation: CSADPYTF. The full variable domain, in which reference TRBV29-1 and TRBJ1-2 provide the parts outside the CDR3, is SAVISQKPSRDICQRGTSLTIQCQVDSQVTMMFWYRQQPGQSLTLIATANQGSEATYESGFVIDKFPISRPNLTFSTLTVSNMSPEDSSIYLCSADPYTFGSGTRLTVV.

The chain joins TRBV19 to TRBJ2-5; TRBD1 agrees at 9 bases. The J call could be wrong; TRBJ2-7 is a better fit for the DNA end. This CDR3 has 14 amino acids. Germline lookup yields CDR1 LNHDA and CDR2 SQIVND (reference sequence). CDR3 in DNA: TGTGCCAGTAAGGGGGGGACAGGGTCCTACGAGCAGTACTTC. Its protein product is CASKGGTGSYEQYF.

This clone has just one count. The J gene is TRBJ2-1, the V gene TRBV9; TRBD2 agrees at 8 bases. The junction had 14 bases not matched to a gene; V was cut back by 3 bases and J by 6 bases. Germline CDR1 SGDLS, CDR2 YYNGEE. This CDR3 is built from 17 residues. CDR3 region: CASSDPGGLGSANEQFF. In DNA, the CDR3 is TGTGCCAGCAGCGATCCGGGGGGACTAGGAAGTGCCAATGAGCAGTTCTTC. Full variable domain (remainder filled in from reference TRBV9 and TRBJ2-1): DSGVTQTPKHLITATGQRVTLRCSPRSGDLSVYWYQQSLDQGLQFLIQYYNGEERAKGNILERFSAQQFPDLHSELNLSSLELGDSALYFCASSDPGGLGSANEQFFGPGTRLTVL.

This clone has just one count. The V gene is TRBV7-3, the J gene TRBJ2-7, with D perhaps matching TRBD2 (6 bases). The germline V gene has CDR1 SGHTA and CDR2 FQGTGA. CDR3 length: 14 amino acids. V lost 5 bases to trimming and J lost 5 bases, with 16 bases between them. CDR3 sequence: CASSVSGSSDEQYF. DNA of the CDR3: TGTGCCAGCAGCGTTAGCGGTAGCAGTGACGAGCAGTACTTC.

The chain combines TRBV7-8 with TRBJ2-5; D may be TRBD1 (7 bases). This CDR3 has 16 residues. V was shortened by 3 bases and J by 5 bases, with 19 bases between the two germline ends. Germline assignment: CDR1 SGHVS and CDR2 FQNEAQ. As DNA, the CDR3 is TGTGCCAGCAGCTTCCGGACAGGCCGGGCGGGGGAGACCCAGTACTTC. This translates into CASSFRTGRAGETQYF.

The V call is TRBV2, the J call TRBJ2-2; 8 nucleotides line up with TRBD1. CDR1 and CDR2 (germline): SNHLY, FYNNEI. CDR3 size: 13 residues. V lost 8 bases and J lost 8; bases outside the gene matches: 7. CDR3 coding DNA: TGTGCCAGCGACGGACAGGGCGTGGGGGAGCTGTTTTTT. This gives the protein CASDGQGVGELFF.

The chain links TRBV7-9 to TRBJ2-5; the D gene is possibly TRBD1 (5 bases). Trimming cost V 2 bases and J 7 bases, with 20 bases left between them. The CDR3 loop spans 16 amino acids. Germline values: CDR1 SEHNR, CDR2 FQNEAQ (reference sequence). The CDR3 sequence is CASSLRSGRAGWTQYF. In DNA form, the CDR3 reads TGTGCCAGCAGCTTAAGGTCAGGCAGGGCTGGGTGGACCCAGTACTTC. The full variable domain, rest sourced from reference TRBV7-9 and TRBJ2-5, is DTGVSQNPRHKITKRGQNVTFRCDPISEHNRLYWYRQTLGQGPEFLTYFQNEAQLEKSRLLSDRFSAERPKGSFSTLEIQRTEQGDSAMYLCASSLRSGRAGWTQYFGPGTRLLVL.

This chain uses TRBV13 with TRBJ2-4, with D possibly being TRBD2 (5 bases). CDR3 length equals 14 residues. With 3 bases removed from V and 3 bases from J, the gap between germline ends came to 9 bases. Germline V gene sequence: CDR1 PRHDT, CDR2 FYEKMQ (reference sequence). The CDR3 DNA reads as TGTGCCAGCAGCTTTACGGGGTACAAAAACATTCAGTACTTC. This encodes CASSFTGYKNIQYF.

The genes are TRBV2 and TRBJ2-5; TRBD2 matches 14 bases. This CDR3 is 20 amino acids long. The germline gives CDR1 SNHLY, CDR2 FYNNEI. The V gene end was trimmed by 8 bases and the J gene end by 1 base; junction bases not matched to a gene: 18. CDR3 bases: TGTGCCAGCGCGGGGCGGGGTACGACTAGCGGGAGGGCTATCCAAGAGACCCAGTACTTC. This gives the protein CASAGRGTTSGRAIQETQYF.

This clone was detected a few times. This chain connects TRBV5-5 to TRBJ1-2, with D perhaps TRBD1 (6 bases). The length of the CDR3 is 15 residues. Germline assignment: CDR1 SGHKS and CDR2 YYEKEE (reference sequence). Trimming cost V 0 bases and J 8 bases, with 17 bases left between them. CDR3 amino acids: CASSLVGGALDGYTF. The DNA for the CDR3 is TGTGCCAGCAGCTTGGTCGGGGGCGCCCTAGACGGCTACACCTTC.

The chain combines TRBV11-2 with TRBJ2-1; 9 bases are a match to TRBD2. With 1 base clipped from V and 5 bases from J, the junction kept 3 bases outside the gene matches. This CDR3 region has 15 residues. Germline CDR1 and CDR2: SGHAT and FQNNGV. The CDR3: CASSLGLAEHNEQFF. CDR3 in DNA: TGTGCCAGCAGCTTAGGACTAGCGGAGCACAATGAGCAGTTCTTC.

As for this clone: This CDR3 is also generated by other DNA sequences in the sample. V and J are TRBV11-2 and TRBJ2-1, with D unclear. The germline V and J ends were trimmed by 3 bases and 7 bases, with 4 bases remaining between them. This CDR3 is 11 amino acids long. In germline, CDR1 is SGHAT, CDR2 FQNNGV. CDR3 protein: CASSLGNEQFF. The CDR3, as DNA: TGTGCCAGCAGCTTGGGAAATGAGCAGTTCTTC.

The chain is built from TRBV4-2 and TRBJ2-7; 12 bases line up with TRBD2. Unmatched junction bases numbered 14, after V lost 0 bases and J lost 2 bases. Germline V gene sequence: CDR1 LGHNA, CDR2 YNFKEQ. This CDR3 has 20 residues. Here the CDR3 DNA reads TGTGCCAGCAGCCAAGATACGGCAGGCAGACTAGCGGGAGCAACCTACGAGCAGTACTTC. It codes for CASSQDTAGRLAGATYEQYF.

CDR3 sequence: CASSVGWGRGAYEQYF. CDR3 in DNA: TGTGCCAGCAGCGTAGGGTGGGGGAGAGGGGCCTACGAGCAGTACTTC. The V and J genes are TRBV9 and TRBJ2-7, with D possibly called TRBD1 or TRBD2 (5 bases each). The CDR3 totals 16 residues. With 0 bases removed from V and 2 bases from J, the gap between germline ends came to 15 bases. Germline V CDR1 and CDR2: SGDLS, YYNGEE. The full variable domain, with the rest looked up from reference TRBV9 and TRBJ2-7, is DSGVTQTPKHLITATGQRVTLRCSPRSGDLSVYWYQQSLDQGLQFLIQYYNGEERAKGNILERFSAQQFPDLHSELNLSSLELGDSALYFCASSVGWGRGAYEQYFGPGTRLTVT.

The chain carries TRBV19 and TRBJ1-1, with 11 bases identical to TRBD1. Germline assignment: CDR1 LNHDA and CDR2 SQIVND (reference sequence). J was trimmed by 2 bases and V by 5 bases; bases with no gene match: 7. The CDR3 length is 16 residues. CDR3 loop: CASSLGTGGLNTEAFF. CDR3 DNA sequence: TGTGCCAGTAGTCTCGGGACAGGGGGACTCAACACTGAAGCTTTCTTT. The full variable domain, rest sourced from reference TRBV19 and TRBJ1-1, is DGGITQSPKYLFRKEGQNVTLSCEQNLNHDAMYWYRQDPGQGLRLIYYSQIVNDFQKGDIAEGYSVSREKKESFPLTVTSAQKNPTAFYLCASSLGTGGLNTEAFFGQGTRLTVV.

The chain recombines TRBV7-6 with TRBJ2-7; maybe TRBD2 (6 bases). CDR3 length equals 17 residues. V lost 5 bases, J lost 6 bases, and 26 bases lay in between. Per the germline V gene, CDR1 is SGHVS and CDR2 is FNYEAQ. CDR3 sequence: CASSPSLSTPSRGEQYF. CDR3 sequence (DNA): TGTGCCAGCAGCCCAAGTTTGAGTACTCCCTCGCGGGGCGAGCAGTACTTC.

The chain recombines TRBV6-5 with TRBJ2-7; TRBD1 matches at 7 bases. With 6 bases clipped from V and 3 bases from J, the junction kept 8 bases outside the gene matches. The CDR3 is made up of 14 amino acids. Germline V gene data show CDR1 as MNHEY and CDR2 as SVGAGI. CDR3 coding DNA: TGTGCCAGCAGACACGGGGACAGAGTCTACGAGCAGTACTTC. Translated, it gives CASRHGDRVYEQYF.

This chain links TRBV5-4 with TRBJ1-1; D is unclear. Germline values: CDR1 SGHNT, CDR2 YYREEE (reference sequence). The CDR3 contains 13 residues. Trimming pared 3 bases from V and 1 base from J, leaving 7 bases between. CDR3 in amino acids: CASSSTENTEAFF. The CDR3 DNA reads TGTGCCAGCAGCTCTACAGAGAACACTGAAGCTTTCTTT.